Below, 32 T cell receptor beta chains from the same sample are listed, as sequenced in a study of cytomegalovirus exposure and HLA in healthy donors. This PCR relied on a set of 60 Vbeta primers and 13 Jbeta primers. Assay: immunoSEQ multiplex PCR; the TCRdb copy retains only in-frame clones and omits some. This sample has roughly 160,000 clones, with roughly 80% found just once. Sequences were obtained from PBMCs. The receptors originated from a male donor in good health and CMV-seropositive.

The DNA of the CDR3 is TGTGCCAGCAGTGAAGCCGTCGCGGACAGGGGGAGACCCCTCCACTTT. As protein: CASSEAVADRGRPLHF. The chain carries TRBV6-1 and TRBJ1-6, with 10 bases identical to TRBD1. Germline loops: CDR1 MNHNS, CDR2 SASEGT. V lost 0 bases, J lost 12 bases, and 8 bases stayed unmatched. CDR3 size: 16 residues.

This clone has a single count. The CDR3 DNA reads TGTGCCAGCAGCTCCTCTCAGGGGGCGACGTTGGACTACACCTTC. This gives the protein CASSSSQGATLDYTF. This chain uses TRBV7-6 with TRBJ1-2; TRBD1 matches at 8 bases. The CDR3 extends over 15 amino acids. Germline V CDR1 and CDR2: SGHVS, FNYEAQ. Germline trimming cut 4 bases from V and 10 bases from J; bases unmatched to any gene: 14.

The gene calls are TRBV5-8 and TRBJ1-5; tentatively, D is TRBD1 (6 bases). This CDR3 is 15 amino acids long. Deletions cut 3 bases from V and 0 bases from J, with 10 bases between. The germline V gene has CDR1 SGHTS and CDR2 YDEGEE. The CDR3 sequence: CASSYGGPSNQPQHF. The CDR3 bases are TGTGCCAGCAGCTACGGGGGGCCTAGCAATCAGCCCCAGCATTTT.

This clone occurred once. The chain employs TRBV13 and TRBJ2-1; 13 bases agree with TRBD2. CDR3 size: 16 residues. Trimming at V came to 0 bases and at J to 10 bases, leaving 6 bases not matched to a gene. Germline V CDR1 and CDR2: PRHDT, FYEKMQ (reference sequence). In nucleotides, the CDR3 is TGTGCCAGCAGCTTAGGAGGACTAGCGGGGGCATGGGAGCAGTTCTTC. It specifies CASSLGGLAGAWEQFF.

V gene TRBV2 combines with J gene TRBJ2-5, with TRBD2 identical over 9 bases. Looked up from germline, CDR1 is SNHLY and CDR2 is FYNNEI. CDR3 length equals 15 residues. Trimming cost V 10 bases and J 2 bases; bases outside gene matches: 11. DNA for the CDR3: TGTGCCATAGGTGCGGGGGGGAGTCGGCAAGAGACCCAGTACTTC. Translated: CAIGAGGSRQETQYF.

The chain couples TRBV5-6 to TRBJ1-1, with 9 bases lining up with TRBD1. Germline V gene data show CDR1 as SGHDT and CDR2 as YYEEEE. V was clipped by 2 bases and J by 5 bases; unmatched bases: 4. This CDR3 spans 14 amino acids. The DNA for the CDR3 is TGTGCCAGCAGCTTACAGGGGGCAATAACTGAAGCTTTCTTT. This translates into CASSLQGAITEAFF.

The J gene is TRBJ2-7, the V gene TRBV11-2, with TRBD1 matching over 9 bases. CDR3 length equals 16 residues. CDR1 SGHAT and CDR2 FQNNGV come from the germline V gene. The V segment lost 5 bases and the J segment 6 bases; nucleotides outside the gene matches: 14. CDR3 protein: CASSPTRGQGTIEQYF. In DNA form, the CDR3 reads TGTGCCAGCAGCCCGACGCGGGGACAGGGAACTATCGAGCAGTACTTC.

Details on this clone: Additional DNA sequences in this sample encode the identical CDR3. CDR3 nucleotides: TGTGCCAGCAGCTTGAGAGGCAGGGCCGGGGAGCTGTTTTTT. Its protein is CASSLRGRAGELFF. J is TRBJ2-2 and V is TRBV5-6; D might be TRBD1 (5 bases). The V end lost 1 base, the J end lost 6 bases, and 10 bases lay between the germline ends. Germline CDR1 and CDR2: SGHDT and YYEEEE. The CDR3 has 14 residues.

The chain employs TRBV25-1 and TRBJ1-1; perhaps TRBD1 as D (6 bases). Trimming took 6 bases from V and 5 from J, leaving 10 bases between them. The CDR3 totals 12 residues. Germline values: CDR1 MGHDK, CDR2 SYGVNS. This chain's CDR3 is CASSRTATEAFF. The DNA for the CDR3 is TGTGCCAGCAGCCGGACAGCAACTGAAGCTTTCTTT.

The V and J genes are TRBV11-2 and TRBJ2-5; D remains unclear. Germline values: CDR1 SGHAT, CDR2 FQNNGV. The CDR3 has 11 residues. The germline V and J ends were trimmed by 5 bases and 2 bases, with 3 bases remaining between them. This CDR3 reads CASSPQETQYF. The CDR3 DNA reads TGTGCCAGCAGCCCTCAAGAGACCCAGTACTTC.

This clone was picked up a small number of times. V is TRBV28 and J is TRBJ1-5, with 7 bases that match TRBD1. Unmatched junction bases numbered 2, after V lost 3 bases and J lost 0 bases. This CDR3 is built from 15 residues. The germline V gene encodes CDR1 MDHEN and CDR2 SYDVKM. CDR3 region: CASSLGTVSNQPQHF. The CDR3 DNA reads TGTGCCAGCAGTTTGGGGACAGTTAGCAATCAGCCCCAGCATTTT.

V gene TRBV19 combines with J gene TRBJ2-5; possible D gene TRBD1, 6 bases. The CDR3 length is 17 residues. The V end lost 5 bases, the J end lost 0 bases, and 19 bases lay between the germline ends. The germline gives CDR1 LNHDA, CDR2 SQIVND (reference sequence). CDR3 nucleotide sequence: TGTGCCAGTAGTTCCTCCTCCTGGACAGAGTACCAAGAGACCCAGTACTTC. Encoded protein: CASSSSSWTEYQETQYF.

The chain carries TRBV4-3 and TRBJ2-7, with 8 bases fitting TRBD1. CDR3 length equals 13 residues. After removal of 4 bases from V and 1 base from J, the junction contained 0 bases not matched to a gene. CDR1 LGHNA and CDR2 YSLEER come from the germline V gene. The CDR3 sequence is CASSRTGSYEQYF. CDR3 DNA: TGCGCCAGCAGCCGGACAGGGTCCTACGAGCAGTACTTC.

Only a few counts were recorded for this clone. The chain links TRBV18 to TRBJ1-1, with D hard to call. Trimming removed 1 base from V and 0 bases from J, with 6 bases in between. The CDR3 covers 14 residues. The V gene's germline CDR1 is KGHSH and CDR2 LQKENI. CDR3 nucleotides: TGTGCCAGCTCACCACAACAGATGAACACTGAAGCTTTCTTT. This encodes CASSPQQMNTEAFF.

J is TRBJ2-2 and V is TRBV19; possible D gene TRBD2, 7 bases. Germline CDR1 reads LNHDA; CDR2 reads SQIVND (reference sequence). Trimming removed 4 bases from V and 1 base from J, with 16 bases in between. There are 17 residues in the CDR3. The CDR3 DNA reads TGTGCCAGTAGTAGGCGGGGGCTAGCGGAGAACACCGGGGAGCTGTTTTTT. This encodes CASSRRGLAENTGELFF.

This clone was seen a few times. The V call is TRBV30, the J call TRBJ1-2; 9 bases are a match to TRBD1. The CDR3 is 17 residues long. CDR1 and CDR2 (germline): GTSNPN, SVGIG (reference sequence). The junction had 16 bases not matched to a gene; V was cut back by 0 bases and J by 8 bases. The CDR3 is CAWSVPLPGQGIGGYTF. DNA of the CDR3: TGTGCCTGGAGTGTACCGCTCCCGGGACAGGGTATTGGGGGCTACACCTTC. Based on the CDR3 plus reference TRBV30 and TRBJ1-2, the full variable domain is SQTIHQWPATLVQPVGSPLSLECTVEGTSNPNLYWYRQAAGRGLQLLFYSVGIGQISSEVPQNLSASRPQDRQFILSSKKLLLSDSGFYLCAWSVPLPGQGIGGYTFGSGTRLTVV.

The rearrangement links TRBV5-8 to TRBJ1-5; 8 positions agree with TRBD1. The CDR3 totals 18 residues. V shed 1 base, J shed 0 bases, and the junction held 9 bases outside the gene matches. The germline CDR1 and CDR2 sequences are SGHTS and YDEGEE. CDR3 sequence reads: CASSLWDRSWDSNQPQHF. CDR3 coding DNA: TGTGCCAGCAGCTTGTGGGACAGGTCGTGGGATAGCAATCAGCCCCAGCATTTT.

This clone was recorded once. Compared with germline, one end of the junction differs, possibly owing to a read error. This chain connects TRBV9 to TRBJ2-6; perhaps TRBD1 as D (5 bases). The CDR3 has 15 amino acids. From germline, CDR1 is SGDLS and CDR2 YYNGEE. The CDR3 nucleotides read TGTGCCAGCAAGGGTACGAGCTCTGGGGCCAACGGCCTGACTTTC. Amino acid sequence: CASKGTSSGANGLTF.

This chain links TRBV5-1 with TRBJ1-4; TRBD1 might be the D (6 bases). Trimming left V 0 bases short and J 7 bases short, with 10 bases between. Per germline, CDR1 SGHRS and CDR2 YFSETQ. The CDR3 covers 14 residues. CDR3: CASSLDPRGEKLFF. The DNA for the CDR3 is TGCGCCAGCAGCTTGGACCCCAGGGGTGAAAAACTGTTTTTT.

The chain is built from TRBV7-9 and TRBJ2-7, with TRBD1 identical over 9 bases. Germline-derived CDR1 and CDR2 are SEHNR and FQNEAQ (reference sequence). V shed 5 bases, J shed 5 bases, and the junction held 16 bases outside the gene matches. The CDR3 spans 17 residues. The CDR3 region is CASSPDHAGQGLDEQYF. CDR3 nucleotide sequence: TGTGCCAGCAGCCCCGACCACGCGGGACAGGGTCTTGACGAGCAGTACTTC.

This clone was recorded once. This chain uses TRBV9 with TRBJ2-1; 10 bases are shared with TRBD2. Germline CDR1 SGDLS, CDR2 YYNGEE. This CDR3 region has 15 residues. V trimming: 3 bases; J trimming: 7 bases; junction bases outside the gene matches: 7. The CDR3 coding sequence is TGTGCCAGCAGCGGGACTAGCGGAGGAATTAATGAGCAGTTCTTC. It specifies CASSGTSGGINEQFF.

As concerns this clone: This specimen includes other DNA sequences encoding the same CDR3. The gene calls are TRBV6-1 and TRBJ2-7; TRBD1 matches 8 bases. V gave up 6 bases and J gave up 4 bases; unmatched junction bases: 2. CDR3 size: 12 residues. Per the germline V gene, CDR1 is MNHNS and CDR2 is SASEGT. The CDR3 loop is CASRNRGYEQYF. The CDR3 nucleotides read TGTGCCAGCAGGAACAGGGGGTACGAGCAGTACTTC.

V is TRBV19 and J is TRBJ1-5, with no clear D. The V and J ends lost 0 bases and 4 bases respectively, with 10 bases between them. Germline lookup yields CDR1 LNHDA and CDR2 SQIVND (reference sequence). The CDR3 has 15 residues. The CDR3 DNA reads as TGTGCCAGTAGTATAGATCAGGCCTTGAATCAGCCCCAGCATTTT. It is translated as CASSIDQALNQPQHF.

This clone was found once. The gene calls are TRBV7-9 and TRBJ2-1; 7 nucleotides match TRBD2. Germline lookup yields CDR1 SEHNR and CDR2 FQNEAQ (reference sequence). There are 17 residues in the CDR3. The J segment lost 2 bases and the V segment lost 0 bases, leaving 7 bases of the junction unmatched. CDR3 DNA sequence: TGTGCCAGCAGCTTAGCATCGGGCCTAGCGGCCTACAATGAGCAGTTCTTC. Amino acids: CASSLASGLAAYNEQFF.

V and J are TRBV30 and TRBJ1-2; 9 bases map to TRBD1. The CDR3 runs to 12 residues. CDR1 is GTSNPN and CDR2 is SVGIG in the germline V gene (reference sequence). The V and J ends lost 5 bases and 5 bases, in that order; junction bases with no gene match: 3. Here the CDR3 reads CAWGTGRYGYTF. The DNA for the CDR3 is TGTGCCTGGGGGACAGGGAGGTATGGCTACACCTTC.

The chain joins TRBV30 to TRBJ1-5, with TRBD1 matching 10 bases. Germline values: CDR1 GTSNPN, CDR2 SVGIG (reference sequence). V was pared by 1 base and J by 6 bases, with 6 bases of the junction left unmatched. This CDR3 contains 15 residues. Here the CDR3 DNA reads TGTGCCTGGAGTGCCCCGACAGGGGGCGGTCAGCCCCAGCATTTT. Protein sequence: CAWSAPTGGGQPQHF.

The gene calls are TRBV19 and TRBJ2-7, with D possibly TRBD1 on 6 matching bases. From germline, CDR1 is LNHDA and CDR2 SQIVND (reference sequence). The V gene lost 4 bases and the J gene lost 7 bases, with 14 bases spanning the gap. This CDR3 is built from 13 residues. In DNA form, the CDR3 reads TGTGCCAGTAGTAGCCTACAGGGTTGGGAGCAGTACTTC. It yields the protein CASSSLQGWEQYF.

This clone was seen more than once but under ten times. The V and J genes are TRBV2 and TRBJ1-1, with D tentatively TRBD1 (6 bases). Trimming took 6 bases from V and 3 from J, leaving 14 bases between them. The CDR3 is 14 amino acids. Germline lookup yields CDR1 SNHLY and CDR2 FYNNEI. The CDR3 protein is CASSPTGLDTEAFF. The CDR3 region has the DNA TGTGCCAGCAGCCCCACAGGGTTAGACACTGAAGCTTTCTTT.

This clone appeared a few times. The chain has TRBV5-1 and TRBJ2-1; D is uncertain. The CDR3 is 18 amino acids. The germline CDR1 and CDR2 sequences are SGHRS and YFSETQ. The V gene lost 1 base and the J gene lost 4 bases, with 21 bases spanning the gap. CDR3 protein: CASSLRSVIDYRYNEQFF. The CDR3 coding sequence is TGCGCCAGCAGCTTGCGGAGCGTAATCGATTATAGATACAATGAGCAGTTCTTC.

The chain recombines TRBV13 with TRBJ2-3; a weak D match, TRBD1 (6 bases). Deletions cut 3 bases from V and 1 base from J, with 11 bases between. CDR1 is PRHDT and CDR2 is FYEKMQ in the germline V gene (reference sequence). This CDR3 spans 15 amino acids. CDR3 sequence: CASSFGTSGTDTQYF. The CDR3 coding sequence is TGTGCCAGCAGCTTTGGGACAAGCGGCACAGATACGCAGTATTTT.

The rearrangement joins TRBV28 to TRBJ1-2; D gene unclear. This CDR3 is built from 11 residues. CDR1 is MDHEN and CDR2 is SYDVKM in the germline V gene. Trimming took 8 bases from V and 2 from J, leaving 6 bases between them. In DNA, the CDR3 is TGTGCCAGCTTAGCAAACTATGGCTACACCTTC. Amino acid sequence: CASLANYGYTF.

The chain carries TRBV19 and TRBJ2-3, with TRBD2 identical over 12 bases. This CDR3 is 17 amino acids long. Per the germline V gene, CDR1 is LNHDA and CDR2 is SQIVND (reference sequence). V was clipped by 6 bases and J by 1 base; unmatched bases: 8. The CDR3 spells CASSQGWTSGGTDTQYF. Written as DNA, the CDR3 is TGTGCCAGTAGCCAGGGGTGGACTAGCGGGGGCACAGATACGCAGTATTTT.